The next 5 T cell receptor beta chains were all read from a single sample in a study of blood T cell repertoires in COVID-19. This table comes from immunoSEQ multiplex PCR, and its TCRdb copy is limited to in-frame clones, with some not included. The table records some 220,000 clones, 83% of them present only once. Sequenced input: peripheral blood. The receptors shown here come from a human donor in a cohort sampled during active COVID-19.

The rearrangement joins TRBV12-5 to TRBJ1-5, with D unresolved. There are 18 residues in the CDR3. From germline, CDR1 is LGHNT and CDR2 FRNRAP. Trimming left V 0 bases short and J 2 bases short, with 17 bases between. The CDR3 region is CASGLVEVLTFGNQPQHF. CDR3 in DNA: TGTGCTAGTGGTTTGGTAGAGGTCCTGACTTTTGGCAATCAGCCCCAGCATTTT.

This sequence joins TRBV24-1 and TRBJ2-3; 7 positions agree with TRBD1. Losses at the gene ends were 1 base for V and 2 bases for J; bases not matched to a gene: 8. CDR3 length: 17 residues. Germline V gene sequence: CDR1 KGHDR, CDR2 SFDVKD. CDR3 protein: CATSDFVTGAPTDTQYF. DNA for the CDR3: TGTGCCACCAGTGATTTTGTTACAGGGGCCCCCACAGATACGCAGTATTTT.

The rearrangement uses TRBV6-6 and TRBJ2-1; 8 bases line up with TRBD2. Germline CDR1 is MNHNY and CDR2 is SVGAGI (reference sequence). Germline trimming cut 4 bases from V and 6 bases from J; bases unmatched to any gene: 11. The CDR3 consists of 16 residues. The CDR3 DNA reads TGTGCCAGCAGTTTATGGAGCGGGAGTGAAGGCAATGAGCAGTTCTTC. This encodes CASSLWSGSEGNEQFF.

The CDR3 spells CASSQSWEGNTGELFF. CDR3 in DNA: TGCGCCAGCAGCCAATCTTGGGAGGGGAACACCGGGGAGCTGTTTTTT. The chain recombines TRBV4-1 with TRBJ2-2, with 7 bases that match TRBD2. CDR1 and CDR2 (germline): MGHRA, YSYEKL. The CDR3 is 16 amino acids. Trimming at V came to 2 bases and at J to 1 base, leaving 4 bases not matched to a gene.

In this sample, this clone turned up a few times. Here the CDR3 reads CASGPDPFRGPFF. The DNA of the CDR3 is TGTGCTAGTGGCCCCGACCCGTTTCGAGGTCCTTTCTTT. The gene calls are TRBV12-5 and TRBJ1-1; no clear D gene. The CDR3 length is 13 residues. The V and J ends lost 6 bases and 12 bases respectively, with 20 bases between them. Germline values: CDR1 LGHNT, CDR2 FRNRAP.